This T cell receptor beta chain is drawn from a study of blood T cell repertoires in COVID-19. Overall study: Some COVID-19 samples were acute and others convalescent; all came from the United States, Italy and Spain. T cells, B-cell-depleted T cells, or PBMCs provided the cDNA or gDNA that served as material.

V trimming: 6 bases; J trimming: 3 bases; junction bases outside the gene matches: 5. Germline lookup yields CDR1 SNHLY and CDR2 FYNNEI. The CDR3 sequence is 14 residues long. Methods used by the authors: For nucleated cells, counts were estimated from reference gene primer amplification. Clones were read by immunoSEQ multiplex PCR, and TCRdb kept only the in-frame ones, dropping some. V and J calls and clone size are those listed in that table; D and trimming were worked out from the DNA. The sample records hundreds of thousands of clones, around 89% being singletons. The receptor was derived from a woman under 40 with acute or convalescent COVID-19. This rearrangement joins TRBV2 to TRBJ1-2; TRBD1 matches 9 bases. Material for sequencing was peripheral blood. The CDR3 DNA sequence: TGTGCCAGCAGAAAACAGGGGGCTGACTATGGCTACACCTTC. Translation: CASRKQGADYGYTF.